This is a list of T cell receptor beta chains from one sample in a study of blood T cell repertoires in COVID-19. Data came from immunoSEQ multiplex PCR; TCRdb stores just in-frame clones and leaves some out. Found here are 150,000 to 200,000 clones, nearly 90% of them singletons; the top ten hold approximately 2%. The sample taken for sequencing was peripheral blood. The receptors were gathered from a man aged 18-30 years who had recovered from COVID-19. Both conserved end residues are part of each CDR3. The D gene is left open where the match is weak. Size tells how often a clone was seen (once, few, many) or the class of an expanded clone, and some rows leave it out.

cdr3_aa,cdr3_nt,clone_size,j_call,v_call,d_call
CASSESPNEQYF,TGTGCCAGCAGTGAAAGCCCGAACGAGCAGTACTTC,NA,TRBJ2-7,TRBV3-1/TRBV3-2,NA
CASSPGAAVVETQYF,TGTGCCAGCTCACCGGGAGCGGCGGTTGTAGAGACCCAGTACTTC,NA,TRBJ2-5,TRBV18,NA
CASSVGQDGAYNEQFF,TGTGCCAGCAGCGTTGGACAGGACGGAGCCTACAATGAGCAGTTCTTC,NA,TRBJ2-1,TRBV9,TRBD1
CASTKGDRSGKLFF,TGTGCCAGCACTAAGGGAGACAGGAGTGGCAAACTGTTTTTT,NA,TRBJ1-4,TRBV28,NA
CASTLRQDGEQYF,TGTGCCAGCACCCTCCGACAGGATGGCGAGCAGTACTTC,NA,TRBJ2-7,TRBV6-5,NA
CASRRSMAKNIQYF,TGTGCCAGTAGGAGGAGTATGGCCAAAAACATTCAGTACTTC,NA,TRBJ2-4,TRBV19,NA
CASSSVRTDQETQYF,TGTGCCAGCAGCTCGGTAAGGACAGACCAAGAGACCCAGTACTTC,NA,TRBJ2-5,TRBV7-9,NA
CASSLSWTSGSLGDEQFF,TGTGCCAGCAGCTTATCTTGGACTAGCGGGAGCCTTGGGGATGAGCAGTTCTTC,once,TRBJ2-1,TRBV7-3,TRBD2
CASSPRDYRYEQYF,TGCGCCAGCAGCCCCCGGGACTACCGCTACGAGCAGTACTTC,many,TRBJ2-7,TRBV5-1,TRBD2
CASSLFFGLQNVTQYF,TGTGCCAGCAGCTTATTTTTTGGACTTCAGAACGTGACCCAGTACTTC,NA,TRBJ2-5,TRBV7-2,NA
CSAMGRGDTEAFF,TGCAGCGCCATGGGACGGGGGGACACTGAAGCTTTCTTT,NA,TRBJ1-1,TRBV29-1,NA
CSVGGVGQGVSQETQYF,TGCAGCGTTGGGGGTGTCGGACAGGGGGTAAGCCAAGAGACCCAGTACTTC,NA,TRBJ2-5,TRBV29-1,TRBD1
CASSLWEGTEAFF,TGTGCCAGCTCGCTATGGGAGGGCACTGAAGCTTTCTTT,NA,TRBJ1-1,TRBV18,NA